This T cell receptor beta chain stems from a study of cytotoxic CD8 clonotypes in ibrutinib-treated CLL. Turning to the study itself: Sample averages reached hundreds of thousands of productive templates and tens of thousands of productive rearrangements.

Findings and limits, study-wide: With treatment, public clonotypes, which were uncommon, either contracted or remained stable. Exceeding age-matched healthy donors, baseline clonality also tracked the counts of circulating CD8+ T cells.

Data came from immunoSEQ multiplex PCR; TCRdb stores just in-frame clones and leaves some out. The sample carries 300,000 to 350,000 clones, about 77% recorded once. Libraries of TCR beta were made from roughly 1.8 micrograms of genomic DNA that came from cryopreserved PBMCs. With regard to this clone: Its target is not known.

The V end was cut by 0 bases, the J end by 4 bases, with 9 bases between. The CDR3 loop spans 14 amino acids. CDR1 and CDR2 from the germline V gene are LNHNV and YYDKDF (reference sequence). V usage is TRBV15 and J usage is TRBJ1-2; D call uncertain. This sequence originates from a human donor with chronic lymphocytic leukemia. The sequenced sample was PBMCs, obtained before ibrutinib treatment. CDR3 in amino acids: CATSRDGTSYGYTF. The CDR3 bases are TGTGCCACCAGCAGAGACGGAACCTCCTATGGCTACACCTTC.